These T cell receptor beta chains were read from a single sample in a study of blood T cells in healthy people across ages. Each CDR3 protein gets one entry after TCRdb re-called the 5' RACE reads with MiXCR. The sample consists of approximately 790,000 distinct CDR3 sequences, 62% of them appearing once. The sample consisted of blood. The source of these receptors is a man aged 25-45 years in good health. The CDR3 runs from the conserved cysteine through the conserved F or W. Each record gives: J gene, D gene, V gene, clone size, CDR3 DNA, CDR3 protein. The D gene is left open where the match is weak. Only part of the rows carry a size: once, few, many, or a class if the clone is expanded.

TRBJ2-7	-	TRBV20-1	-	TGCAGTGCTGCCGGGACGGTGGGCGAGCAGTACTTC	CSAAGTVGEQYF
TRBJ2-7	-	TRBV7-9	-	TGTGCCAGCACCAGAGGATGGAGCTACGAGCAGTACTTC	CASTRGWSYEQYF
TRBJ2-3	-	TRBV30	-	TGTGCCAGGAGTCGGAGGAGCACAGATACGCAGTATTTT	CARSRRSTDTQYF
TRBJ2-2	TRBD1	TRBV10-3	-	TGTGCCATCAGTGAATCGACAGGGGTCGTCACCGGGGAGCTGTTTTTT	CAISESTGVVTGELFF
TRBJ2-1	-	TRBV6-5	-	TGTGCCAGCAGCGCAACTCTCAATGAGCAGTTCTTC	CASSATLNEQFF
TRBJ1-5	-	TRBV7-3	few	TGTGCCAGCAGCTCCACCCCAGGGGCTCAGCCCCAGCATTTT	CASSSTPGAQPQHF
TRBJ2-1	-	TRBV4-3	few	TGCGCCAGCTCCCCAAGACGGGTCGGGGGCTGGAGGAATGAGCAGTTCTTC	CASSPRRVGGWRNEQFF
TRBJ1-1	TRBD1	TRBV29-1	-	TGCAGCGTCTGGACAGGGCCATCAAACACTGAAGCTTTCTTT	CSVWTGPSNTEAFF
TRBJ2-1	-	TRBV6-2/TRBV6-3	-	TGTGCCAGCAGTTACCAAAGGTCGGCCAATGAGCAGTTCTTC	CASSYQRSANEQFF
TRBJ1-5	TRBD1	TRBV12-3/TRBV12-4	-	TGTGCCAGCAGCTACAGGGGGAAGGATCAGCCCCAGCATTTT	CASSYRGKDQPQHF
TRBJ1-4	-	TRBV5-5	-	TGTGCCAGCAGCTACCTTTTGGGGGGTGAAAAACTGTTTTTT	CASSYLLGGEKLFF
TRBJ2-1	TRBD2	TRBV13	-	TGTGCCAGCCAAAATTTCGGGACTAGCGGGGGGGCCCACAATGAGCAGTTCTTC	CASQNFGTSGGAHNEQFF
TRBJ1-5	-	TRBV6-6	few	TGTGCCAGCGGCCAGGGGACCGACAATCAGCCCCAGCATTTT	CASGQGTDNQPQHF
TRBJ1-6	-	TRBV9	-	TGTGCCAGCAGCGTAGCCGCTTACTCCTATAATTCACCCCTCCACTTT	CASSVAAYSYNSPLHF
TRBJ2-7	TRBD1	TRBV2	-	TGTGCCAGCAGACTCACCGGGACAGAAATATACGAGCAGTACTTC	CASRLTGTEIYEQYF
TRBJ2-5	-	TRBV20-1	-	TGCAGTGCTAGACGTTCAGACGCGGAGACCCAGTACTTC	CSARRSDAETQYF
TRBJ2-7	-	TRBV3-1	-	TGTGCCAGCAGCACCGGGACGGTGATCTACGAGCAGTACTTC	CASSTGTVIYEQYF
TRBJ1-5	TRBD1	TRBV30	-	TGTGCCTACAGGGGGCTCTCGGACCAGCCCCAGCATTTT	CAYRGLSDQPQHF
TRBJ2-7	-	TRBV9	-	TGTGCCAGCAGCGTAGGAGGCATAGGTGTTAACGAGCAGTACTTC	CASSVGGIGVNEQYF
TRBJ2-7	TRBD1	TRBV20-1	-	TGCAGTGCTAGAGTTTCAGGACAGGGGATGTCCGAGCAGTACTTC	CSARVSGQGMSEQYF
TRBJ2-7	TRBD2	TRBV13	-	TGTGCCAGCAGACCCACTAGCGGGGGGCCTAGCCCTACGTACGAGCAGTACTTC	CASRPTSGGPSPTYEQYF